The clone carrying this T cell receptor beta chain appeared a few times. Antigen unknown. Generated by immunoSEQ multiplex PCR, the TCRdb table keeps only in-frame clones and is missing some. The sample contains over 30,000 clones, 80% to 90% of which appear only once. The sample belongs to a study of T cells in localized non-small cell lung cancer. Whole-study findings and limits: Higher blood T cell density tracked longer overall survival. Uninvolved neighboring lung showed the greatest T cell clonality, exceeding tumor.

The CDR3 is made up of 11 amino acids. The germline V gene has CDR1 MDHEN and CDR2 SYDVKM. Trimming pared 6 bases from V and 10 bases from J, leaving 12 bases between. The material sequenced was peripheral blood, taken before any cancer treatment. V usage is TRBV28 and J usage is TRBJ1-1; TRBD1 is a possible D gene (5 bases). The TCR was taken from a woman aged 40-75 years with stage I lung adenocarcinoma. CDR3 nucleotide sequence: TGTGCCAGCAGACCGGGACGGGGAGCTTTCTTT. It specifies CASRPGRGAFF.